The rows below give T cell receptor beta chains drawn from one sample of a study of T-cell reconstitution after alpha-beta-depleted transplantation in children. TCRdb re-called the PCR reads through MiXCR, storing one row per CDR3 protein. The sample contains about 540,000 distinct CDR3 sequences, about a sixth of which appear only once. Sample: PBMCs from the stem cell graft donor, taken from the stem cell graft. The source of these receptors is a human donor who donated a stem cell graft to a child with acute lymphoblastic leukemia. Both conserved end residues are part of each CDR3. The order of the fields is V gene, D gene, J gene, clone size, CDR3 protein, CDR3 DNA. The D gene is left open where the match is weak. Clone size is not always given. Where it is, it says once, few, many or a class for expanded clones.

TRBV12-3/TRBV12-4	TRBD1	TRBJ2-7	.	CASSLTGQGVEQYF	TGTGCCAGCAGTTTGACGGGACAGGGGGTTGAGCAGTACTTC
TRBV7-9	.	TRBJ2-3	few	CASSFFSGSTDTQYF	TGTGCCAGCAGCTTCTTTAGCGGAAGCACAGATACGCAGTATTTT
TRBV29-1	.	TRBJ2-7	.	CSVGLPSTYEQYF	TGCAGCGTTGGACTACCTTCTACCTACGAGCAGTACTTC
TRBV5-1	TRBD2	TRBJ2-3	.	CASSSSAGGPTDTQYF	TGCGCCAGCAGCTCCTCGGCGGGAGGGCCTACAGATACGCAGTATTTT
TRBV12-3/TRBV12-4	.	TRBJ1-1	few	CASTPPGEDEAFF	TGTGCCAGCACCCCTCCGGGGGAGGATGAAGCTTTCTTT
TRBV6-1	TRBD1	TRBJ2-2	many	CASRPGQGTGELFF	TGTGCCAGCAGGCCGGGACAGGGAACCGGGGAGCTGTTTTTT
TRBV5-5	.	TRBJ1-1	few	CASSQGWDTEAFF	TGTGCCAGCAGCCAGGGGTGGGACACTGAAGCTTTCTTT
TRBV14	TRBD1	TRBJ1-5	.	CASSQGSLIQGAKEPQHF	TGTGCCAGCAGCCAAGGATCCCTCATCCAGGGGGCGAAGGAGCCCCAGCATTTT
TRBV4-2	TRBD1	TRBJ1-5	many	CASSQETGANQPQHF	TGTGCCAGCAGCCAAGAAACAGGGGCGAATCAGCCCCAGCATTTT
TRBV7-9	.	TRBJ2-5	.	CASRSGHRETQYF	TGTGCCAGCAGGTCGGGACACCGAGAGACCCAGTACTTC
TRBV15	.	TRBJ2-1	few	CATSSLSSDYNEQFF	TGTGCCACCAGCAGCCTCAGCAGCGACTACAATGAGCAGTTCTTC
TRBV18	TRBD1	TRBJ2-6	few	CASSQDRAGANVLTF	TGTGCCAGCTCACAAGACAGGGCTGGGGCCAACGTCCTGACTTTC
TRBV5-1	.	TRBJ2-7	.	CASSLVTYGEQYF	TGCGCCAGCAGCTTGGTGACCTACGGGGAGCAGTACTTC
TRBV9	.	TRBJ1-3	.	CASSVAPAVSSGNTIYF	TGTGCCAGCAGCGTAGCCCCAGCGGTGAGCTCTGGAAACACCATATATTTT
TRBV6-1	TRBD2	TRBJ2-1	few	CASSRTSGRYNEQFF	TGTGCCAGCAGTCGAACTAGCGGTCGATACAATGAGCAGTTCTTC
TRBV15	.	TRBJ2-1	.	CATSRVSRDEQFF	TGTGCCACCAGCAGAGTCTCTAGAGATGAGCAGTTCTTC
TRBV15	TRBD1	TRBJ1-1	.	CATSRGGTANTEAFF	TGTGCCACCAGCAGAGGCGGGACAGCCAACACTGAAGCTTTCTTT
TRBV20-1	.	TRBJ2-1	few	CSARPRTFSYNEQFF	TGCAGTGCTAGACCCAGGACGTTTTCCTACAATGAGCAGTTCTTC
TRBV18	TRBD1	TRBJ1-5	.	CASSNSGQGQPQHF	TGTGCCAGCTCTAACTCGGGACAGGGTCAGCCCCAGCATTTT
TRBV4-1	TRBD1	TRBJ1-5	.	CASSHETGGFYQPQHF	TGCGCCAGCAGCCACGAGACAGGGGGCTTCTATCAGCCCCAGCATTTT
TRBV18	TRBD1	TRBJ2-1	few	CASSPPRQGLNNEQFF	TGTGCCAGCTCACCACCGAGACAGGGGTTAAACAATGAGCAGTTCTTC
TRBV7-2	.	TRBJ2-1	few	CAHALGADFEQFF	TGTGCCCACGCATTAGGGGCGGACTTTGAGCAGTTCTTC
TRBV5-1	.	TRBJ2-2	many	CASSLRRGELFF	TGCGCCAGCAGCTTGAGGCGCGGGGAGCTGTTTTTT
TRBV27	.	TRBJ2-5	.	CASSLGGAYRSQYF	TGTGCCAGCAGTTTAGGAGGGGCCTACAGGTCCCAGTACTTC
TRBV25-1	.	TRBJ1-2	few	CASSESMWTGPLESGYTF	TGTGCCAGCAGTGAATCAATGTGGACCGGGCCCCTGGAAAGCGGCTACACCTTC
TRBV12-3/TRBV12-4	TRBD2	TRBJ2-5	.	CASSLGERERETQYF	TGTGCCAGCAGTTTAGGCGAGCGGGAGCGGGAGACCCAGTACTTC
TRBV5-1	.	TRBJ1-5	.	CASSLDAGRPQHF	TGCGCCAGCAGCTTGGATGCGGGGAGGCCCCAGCATTTT
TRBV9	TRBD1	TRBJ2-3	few	CASSVARGPIGTDTQYF	TGTGCCAGCAGCGTAGCGAGGGGGCCCATCGGAACAGATACGCAGTATTTT
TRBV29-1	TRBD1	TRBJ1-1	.	CSVRQGNTEAFF	TGCAGCGTCCGACAGGGGAACACTGAAGCTTTCTTT
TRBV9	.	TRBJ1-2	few	CASSGLGGPGYGYTF	TGTGCCAGCAGCGGACTGGGGGGGCCGGGCTATGGCTACACCTTC
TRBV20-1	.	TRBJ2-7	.	CSAHSYEQYF	TGCAGTGCTCACTCCTACGAGCAGTACTTC
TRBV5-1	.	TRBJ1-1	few	CASSQQWMNTEAFF	TGCGCCAGCAGCCAACAGTGGATGAACACTGAAGCTTTCTTT
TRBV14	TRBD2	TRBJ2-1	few	CASSQDRGLAGVNEQFF	TGTGCCAGCAGCCAAGATCGAGGACTAGCGGGAGTGAATGAGCAGTTCTTC
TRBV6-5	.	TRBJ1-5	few	CASSYRGSSGAQHF	TGTGCCAGCAGTTACAGGGGGTCCTCAGGGGCCCAGCATTTT
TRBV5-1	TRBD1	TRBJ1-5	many	CASSTTGVGNQPQHF	TGCGCCAGCAGCACGACAGGGGTCGGGAATCAGCCCCAGCATTTT
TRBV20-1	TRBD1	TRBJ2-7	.	CSASDGQGVTYEQYF	TGCAGTGCTTCCGATGGACAGGGGGTCACCTACGAGCAGTACTTC
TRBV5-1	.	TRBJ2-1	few	CASSYTGISPEQFF	TGCGCCAGCAGCTATACAGGTATTTCCCCTGAGCAGTTCTTC
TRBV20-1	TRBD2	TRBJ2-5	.	CSARASGGLAGGETQYF	TGCAGTGCTAGAGCCTCTGGGGGACTAGCGGGAGGAGAGACCCAGTACTTC
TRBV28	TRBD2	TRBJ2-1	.	CASTLSGRASEQFF	TGTGCCAGCACCTTAAGCGGGAGGGCCTCTGAGCAGTTCTTC
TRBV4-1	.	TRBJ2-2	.	CASSPAPWVGVNTGELFF	TGCGCCAGCAGCCCGGCCCCCTGGGTCGGGGTGAACACCGGGGAGCTGTTTTTT
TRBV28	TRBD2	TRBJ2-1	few	CASSPFSGGHYNEQFF	TGTGCCAGCAGTCCATTTAGCGGGGGGCACTACAATGAGCAGTTCTTC
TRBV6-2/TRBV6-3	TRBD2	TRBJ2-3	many	CASSPGTTTDTQYF	TGTGCCAGCAGTCCCGGGACTACCACAGATACGCAGTATTTT
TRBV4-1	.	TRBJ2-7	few	CASSQPIGGRQYF	TGCGCCAGCAGCCAACCGATAGGGGGTCGGCAGTACTTC
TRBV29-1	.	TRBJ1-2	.	CSAGGGTYGYTF	TGCAGCGCTGGGGGCGGGACGTATGGCTACACCTTC
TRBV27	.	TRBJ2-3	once	CASSPSSVTQYF	TGTGCCAGCAGTCCATCGTCAGTTACGCAGTATTTT
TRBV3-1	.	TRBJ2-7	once	CASSPGSRAPYEQYF	TGTGCCAGCAGCCCAGGGTCCAGGGCACCCTACGAGCAGTACTTC
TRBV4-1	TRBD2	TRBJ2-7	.	CASSQDKGMQIAGDHEQYF	TGCGCCAGCAGCCAGGACAAGGGGATGCAAATAGCGGGAGACCACGAGCAGTACTTC
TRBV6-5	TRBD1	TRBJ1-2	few	CASSSYQRGPGYGYTF	TGTGCCAGCAGTTCCTACCAAAGGGGGCCGGGCTATGGCTACACCTTC
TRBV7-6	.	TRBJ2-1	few	CASSARATSTPPNEQFF	TGTGCCAGCAGCGCCCGGGCTACTAGCACTCCCCCCAATGAGCAGTTCTTC
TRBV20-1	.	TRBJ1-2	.	CSAPPGWGSPDHGYTF	TGCAGTGCTCCTCCCGGGTGGGGCTCGCCGGATCATGGCTACACCTTC
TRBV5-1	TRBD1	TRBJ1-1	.	CASSLAGGELAFF	TGCGCCAGCAGCTTGGCAGGGGGGGAGCTGGCTTTCTTT
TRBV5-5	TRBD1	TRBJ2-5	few	CASRLGGVEETQYF	TGTGCCAGCAGGTTAGGGGGCGTCGAAGAGACCCAGTACTTC
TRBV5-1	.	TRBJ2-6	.	CASSLVEGTGANGLTF	TGCGCCAGCAGCTTGGTTGAAGGGACTGGGGCCAACGGCCTGACTTTC
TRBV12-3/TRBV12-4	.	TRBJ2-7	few	CASSSILGAAYEQYF	TGTGCCAGCAGTTCTATACTAGGCGCCGCCTACGAGCAGTACTTC
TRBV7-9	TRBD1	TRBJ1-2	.	CASSLQGADGYTF	TGTGCCAGCAGCTTACAGGGGGCCGATGGCTACACCTTC